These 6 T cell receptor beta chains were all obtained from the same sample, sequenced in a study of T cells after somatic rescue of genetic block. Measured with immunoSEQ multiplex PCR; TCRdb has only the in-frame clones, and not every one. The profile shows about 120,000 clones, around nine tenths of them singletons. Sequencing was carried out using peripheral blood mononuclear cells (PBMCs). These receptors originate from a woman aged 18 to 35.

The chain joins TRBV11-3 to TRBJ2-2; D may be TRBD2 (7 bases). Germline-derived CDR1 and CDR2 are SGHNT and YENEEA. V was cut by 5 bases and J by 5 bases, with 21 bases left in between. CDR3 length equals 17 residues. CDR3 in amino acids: CASSQFLAGARTGELFF. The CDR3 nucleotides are TGTGCCAGCAGCCAGTTTTTGGCGGGGGCCAGGACCGGGGAGCTGTTTTTT. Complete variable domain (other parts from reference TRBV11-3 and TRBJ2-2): EAGVVQSPRYKIIEKKQPVAFWCNPISGHNTLYWYLQNLGQGPELLIRYENEEAVDDSQLPKDRFSAERLKGVDSTLKIQPAELGDSAVYLCASSQFLAGARTGELFFGEGSRLTVL.

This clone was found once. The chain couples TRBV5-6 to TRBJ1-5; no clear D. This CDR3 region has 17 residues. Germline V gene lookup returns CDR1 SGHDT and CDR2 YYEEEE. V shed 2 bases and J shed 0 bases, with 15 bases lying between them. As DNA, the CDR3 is TGTGCCAGCAGCTTCTGGGGTCCTGGGTTTAGCAATCAGCCCCAGCATTTT. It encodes CASSFWGPGFSNQPQHF.

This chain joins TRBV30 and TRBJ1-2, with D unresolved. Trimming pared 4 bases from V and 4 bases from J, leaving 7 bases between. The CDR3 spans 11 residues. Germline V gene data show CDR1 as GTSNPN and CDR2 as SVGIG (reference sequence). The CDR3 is CAWTDSYGYTF. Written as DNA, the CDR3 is TGTGCCTGGACTGACTCCTATGGCTACACCTTC.

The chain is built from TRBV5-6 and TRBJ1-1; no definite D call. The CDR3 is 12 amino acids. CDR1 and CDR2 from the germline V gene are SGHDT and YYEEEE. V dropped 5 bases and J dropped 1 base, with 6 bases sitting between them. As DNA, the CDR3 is TGTGCCAGCAGAAAAAGGAACACTGAAGCTTTCTTT. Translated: CASRKRNTEAFF.

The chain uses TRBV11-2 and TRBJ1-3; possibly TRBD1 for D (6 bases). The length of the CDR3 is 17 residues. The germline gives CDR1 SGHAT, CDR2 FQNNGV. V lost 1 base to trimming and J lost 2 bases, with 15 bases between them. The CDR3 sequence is CASSLAGGASPGNTIYF. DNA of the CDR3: TGTGCCAGCAGCTTAGCGGGGGGCGCAAGCCCTGGAAACACCATATATTTT. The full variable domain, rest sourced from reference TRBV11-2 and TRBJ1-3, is EAGVAQSPRYKIIEKRQSVAFWCNPISGHATLYWYQQILGQGPKLLIQFQNNGVVDDSQLPKDRFSAERLKGVDSTLKIQPAKLEDSAVYLCASSLAGGASPGNTIYFGEGSWLTVV.

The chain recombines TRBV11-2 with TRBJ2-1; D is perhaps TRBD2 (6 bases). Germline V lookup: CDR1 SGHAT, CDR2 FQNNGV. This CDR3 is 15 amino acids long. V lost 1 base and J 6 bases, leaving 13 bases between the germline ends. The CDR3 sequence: CASSLAGVVPNEQFF. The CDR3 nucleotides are TGTGCCAGCAGCTTAGCGGGGGTGGTCCCCAATGAGCAGTTCTTC.